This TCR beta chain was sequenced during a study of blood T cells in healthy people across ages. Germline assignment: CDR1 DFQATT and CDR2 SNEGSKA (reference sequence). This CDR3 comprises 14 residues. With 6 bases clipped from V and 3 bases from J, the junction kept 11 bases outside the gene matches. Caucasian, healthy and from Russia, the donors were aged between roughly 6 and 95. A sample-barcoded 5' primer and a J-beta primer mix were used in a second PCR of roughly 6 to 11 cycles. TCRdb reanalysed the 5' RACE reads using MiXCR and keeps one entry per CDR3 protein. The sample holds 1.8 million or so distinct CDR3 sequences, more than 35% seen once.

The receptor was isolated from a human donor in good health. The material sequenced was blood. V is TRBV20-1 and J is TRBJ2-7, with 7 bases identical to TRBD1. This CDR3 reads CSAHSGTDLYEQYF. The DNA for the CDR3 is TGCAGTGCCCATTCCGGGACAGACCTCTACGAGCAGTACTTC.